This T cell receptor (beta chain) was obtained from a study of cytomegalovirus exposure and HLA in healthy donors. Study results and caveats: Later analysis showed TCR association rates varying by HLA locus, highest for DRB1 and lowest for HLA-C. Presence/absence comparisons presumed near-even sequencing depth among donors. Sequencing likely generated an artifact that appeared as a cluster of highly shared sequence variants. Per a prior analysis, the majority of TCR beta V segments were productive roughly 87% or roughly 30% of the time.

Comment on this clone: Its antigen remains unknown.

Germline V lookup: CDR1 MNHNS, CDR2 SASEGT. The CDR3 has 15 amino acids. Trimming took 3 bases from V and 5 from J, leaving 14 bases between them. Researchers ran the PCR with 60 Vbeta and 13 Jbeta primers. The method was immunoSEQ multiplex PCR; TCRdb's version includes in-frame clones alone and lacks a portion of them. The sample yields under 200,000 clones, about three quarters seen once. This chain connects TRBV6-1 to TRBJ2-1, with D possibly being TRBD2 (5 bases). The sequencing input was PBMCs. The receptor was derived from a woman in her thirties or forties in good health and CMV-seropositive. CDR3 DNA sequence: TGTGCCAGCAGTGACGGCCTAGCCCCTAACAATGAGCAGTTCTTC. This sequence encodes CASSDGLAPNNEQFF.